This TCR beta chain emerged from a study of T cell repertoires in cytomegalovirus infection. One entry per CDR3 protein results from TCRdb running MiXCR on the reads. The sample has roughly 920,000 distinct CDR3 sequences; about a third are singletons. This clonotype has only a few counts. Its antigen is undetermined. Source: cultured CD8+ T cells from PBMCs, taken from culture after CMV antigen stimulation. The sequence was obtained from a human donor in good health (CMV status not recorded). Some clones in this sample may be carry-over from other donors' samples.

The CDR3, as DNA: TGTGCCAGCAGTCTACTACGGGGGGCAGCCTACGAGCAGTACGTC. Amino acids: CASSLLRGAAYEQYV. This chain connects TRBV6-6 to TRBJ2-7; a weak D match, TRBD2 (7 bases). CDR1 MNHNY and CDR2 SVGAGI come from the germline V gene (reference sequence). This CDR3 comprises 15 residues. V shed 5 bases and J shed 2 bases, with 16 bases lying between them.